This T cell receptor (beta chain) was retrieved from a study of Tregs in tolerant kidney transplant recipients. General study results and limits: In tolerant patients, donor-specific Tregs outgrew total Tregs, suggesting antigen-driven expansion. Some patients' samples used different primers over time, so nucleotide sequences weren't comparable. Validation in larger populations is needed because few patients were studied.

Assay: immunoSEQ multiplex PCR; the TCRdb copy retains only in-frame clones and omits some. The table counts about 48,000 clones; around 0.8% lies in the top ten. Remarks on this clone: Its antigen is not known. The CDR3 extends 3 residues past the end of the read, so its final part is completed from the germline J gene.

Germline V gene lookup returns CDR1 DFQATT and CDR2 SNEGSKA (reference sequence). This CDR3 region has 14 residues. Trimming at V came to 6 bases and at J to 5 bases, leaving 9 bases not matched to a gene. Unstimulated Tregs (CD4+CD25+CD127-) and CD4+CD25- non-Tregs were sorted from PBMCs. The sequencing used CD4+ T cells from blood, collected before the transplant. This sequence originates from a human donor who received a combined kidney and bone marrow transplant. The rearrangement links TRBV20-1 to TRBJ2-7, with 11 bases that match TRBD2. The DNA read from the CDR3 is TGCAGTGCACCCAGACTAGCGGGAAGCGACGAG. It is translated as CSAPRLAGSDE. The full-length CDR3 reads as CSAPRLAGSDEQYF.